This T cell receptor beta chain was obtained from a study of blood T cell repertoires in COVID-19. TCRdb's copy holds only in-frame clones and misses some; the assay was immunoSEQ multiplex PCR. Among 85,000 to 120,000 clones listed, over 85% were seen once. This CDR3 spans 12 amino acids. The germline V gene encodes CDR1 KGHSH and CDR2 LQKENI. Trimming left V 3 bases short and J 3 bases short, with 6 bases between. The chain has TRBV18 and TRBJ2-7, with D unresolved. The sequence was collected from a woman aged 50 to 60 with COVID-19, enrolled during active disease. The source material was peripheral blood. CDR3 loop: CASSPQVYEQYF. CDR3 DNA sequence: TGTGCCAGCTCACCCCAGGTCTACGAGCAGTACTTC.